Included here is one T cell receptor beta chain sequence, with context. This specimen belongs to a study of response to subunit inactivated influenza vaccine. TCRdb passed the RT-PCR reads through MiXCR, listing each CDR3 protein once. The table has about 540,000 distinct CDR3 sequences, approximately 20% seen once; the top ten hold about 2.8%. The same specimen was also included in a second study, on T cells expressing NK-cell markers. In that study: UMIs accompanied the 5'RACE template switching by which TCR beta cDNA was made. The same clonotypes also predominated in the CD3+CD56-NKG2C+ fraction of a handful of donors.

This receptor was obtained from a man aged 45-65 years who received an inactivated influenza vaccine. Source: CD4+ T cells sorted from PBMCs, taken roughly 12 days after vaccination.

This CDR3 reads CASSVDRGTDTQYF. The CDR3, as DNA: TGCGCCAGCAGCGTGGACAGGGGCACAGATACGCAGTATTTT. This chain uses TRBV5-1 with TRBJ2-3; TRBD1 agrees at 8 bases. The germline gives CDR1 SGHRS, CDR2 YFSETQ. The CDR3 has 14 residues. Trimming at V came to 4 bases and at J to 1 base, leaving 2 bases not matched to a gene.